These 8 T cell receptor beta chains were sequenced from one sample in a study of control samples from healthy donors and cancer patients. The repertoire was sequenced with immunoSEQ multiplex PCR; TCRdb's copy has only in-frame clones and lacks some. The sample contains roughly 98,000 clones, 82% of which appear only once. The sequencing input was blood. Source of these receptors: a woman in her fifties or sixties in good health.

This clone has just one count. CDR3 nucleotide sequence: TGTGCCAGCTCACCTACAGGGGGTCTCGAGCAGTACTTC. As protein: CASSPTGGLEQYF. The V and J genes are TRBV18 and TRBJ2-7; the match to TRBD1 covers 8 bases. There are 13 residues in the CDR3. After removal of 3 bases from V and 6 bases from J, the junction contained 4 bases not matched to a gene. CDR1 and CDR2 (germline): KGHSH, LQKENI. The entire variable domain, with the rest obtained from reference TRBV18 and TRBJ2-7, is as follows: NAGVMQNPRHLVRRRGQEARLRCSPMKGHSHVYWYRQLPEEGLKFMVYLQKENIIDESGMPKERFSAEFPKEGPSILRIQQVVRGDSAAYFCASSPTGGLEQYFGPGTRLTVT.

This chain uses TRBV28 with TRBJ2-7; D might be TRBD1 (6 bases). The CDR3 is 15 amino acids. Germline V gene data show CDR1 as MDHEN and CDR2 as SYDVKM. V shed 3 bases and J shed 4 bases, with 16 bases lying between them. CDR3 in amino acids: CASSFLRYREYEQYF. As DNA, the CDR3 is TGTGCCAGCAGTTTTCTACGGTACAGGGAATACGAGCAGTACTTC.

CDR3 sequence (DNA): TGTGCCAGCAGTGCCGACACCTATCAGCCCCAGCATTTT. It is translated as CASSADTYQPQHF. This sequence joins TRBV7-9 and TRBJ1-5; D not certain. Trimming stripped 6 bases from V and 5 bases from J, with 11 bases between. CDR1 and CDR2 from the germline V gene are SEHNR and FQNEAQ (reference sequence). CDR3 length equals 13 residues.

The chain employs TRBV5-1 and TRBJ2-5; D possibly corresponds to TRBD2 (6 bases). The CDR3 loop spans 16 amino acids. Germline V CDR1 and CDR2: SGHRS, YFSETQ. V was pared by 0 bases and J by 5 bases, with 17 bases between. The CDR3 loop reads CASSLVTSMVGETQYF. As DNA, the CDR3 is TGCGCCAGCAGCTTGGTGACTAGTATGGTCGGTGAGACCCAGTACTTC.

The rearrangement joins TRBV20-1 to TRBJ1-4; D remains ambiguous. V was shortened by 3 bases and J by 7 bases, with 12 bases between the two germline ends. This CDR3 has 13 residues. Germline CDR1 and CDR2: DFQATT and SNEGSKA (reference sequence). The CDR3, as DNA: TGCAGTGCTAGTGGGGATTTGGGTGAAAAACTGTTTTTT. It is translated as CSASGDLGEKLFF.

The chain couples TRBV2 to TRBJ1-4; no clear D gene. V shed 8 bases and J shed 6 bases, with 13 bases lying between them. The CDR3 has 13 residues. Germline loops: CDR1 SNHLY, CDR2 FYNNEI. The CDR3 DNA reads as TGTGCCAGCGCCCCCGGACCAGATGAAAAACTGTTTTTT. Translated: CASAPGPDEKLFF.

The V and J genes are TRBV12-3 or TRBV12-4 and TRBJ2-3; the D is unclear. CDR3 length: 13 amino acids. Trimming removed 1 base at V and 0 bases at J, with 2 bases between. As DNA, the CDR3 is TGTGCCAGCAGTTTAGGTAGCACAGATACGCAGTATTTT. As protein: CASSLGSTDTQYF.

J is TRBJ1-4 and V is TRBV7-9; 7 bases map to TRBD1. This CDR3 has 14 amino acids. The V gene end was trimmed by 5 bases and the J gene end by 4 bases; junction bases not matched to a gene: 4. Germline CDR1 and CDR2: SEHNR and FQNEAQ (reference sequence). CDR3 in amino acids: CASSHWDSNEKLFF. The CDR3 DNA is TGTGCCAGCAGCCACTGGGACAGTAATGAAAAACTGTTTTTT. Complete variable domain (other parts from reference TRBV7-9 and TRBJ1-4): DTGVSQNPRHKITKRGQNVTFRCDPISEHNRLYWYRQTLGQGPEFLTYFQNEAQLEKSRLLSDRFSAERPKGSFSTLEIQRTEQGDSAMYLCASSHWDSNEKLFFGSGTQLSVL.